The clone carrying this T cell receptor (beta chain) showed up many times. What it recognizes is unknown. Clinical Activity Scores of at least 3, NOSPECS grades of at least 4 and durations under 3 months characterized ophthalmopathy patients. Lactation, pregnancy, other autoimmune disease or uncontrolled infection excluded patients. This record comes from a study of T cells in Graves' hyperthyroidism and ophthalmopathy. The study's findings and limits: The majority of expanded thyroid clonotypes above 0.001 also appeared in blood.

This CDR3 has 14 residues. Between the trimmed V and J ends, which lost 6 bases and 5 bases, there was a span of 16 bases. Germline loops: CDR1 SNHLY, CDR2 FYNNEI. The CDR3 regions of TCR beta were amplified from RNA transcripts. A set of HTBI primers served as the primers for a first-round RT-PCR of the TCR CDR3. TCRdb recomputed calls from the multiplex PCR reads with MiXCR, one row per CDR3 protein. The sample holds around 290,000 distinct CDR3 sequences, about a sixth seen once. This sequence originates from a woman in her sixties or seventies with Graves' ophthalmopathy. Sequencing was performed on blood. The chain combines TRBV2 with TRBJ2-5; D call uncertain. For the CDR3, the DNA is TGTGCCAGCAGGACCTCAGACGGTGGGGAGACCCAGTACTTC. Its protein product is CASRTSDGGETQYF.